The rows below give T cell receptor beta chains drawn from one sample of a study of shared clonotypes between healthy human individuals. Repertoires were generated with immunoSEQ multiplex PCR, while TCRdb's copy carries only in-frame clones and drops some. The sample lists 400,000 to 600,000 clones; 75% to 80% were seen once. Source material: PBMCs. These receptors came from a woman in her 40s in good health. Some clones in this sample may be carry-over from other donors' samples. Each CDR3 is given with its conserved first and last residue. Fields, in order: V gene, clone size, D gene, J gene, CDR3 protein, CDR3 DNA. The D gene is left open where the match is weak. Expanded clones are given a class, and other clones once, few, many or no size at all.

v_gene: TRBV19; abundance: .; d_gene: TRBD1; j_gene: TRBJ2-2; CDR3aa: CASRETGGTGELFF; CDR3nt: TGTGCCAGTAGGGAAACAGGGGGCACCGGGGAGCTGTTTTTT
v_gene: TRBV28; abundance: .; d_gene: .; j_gene: TRBJ2-7; CDR3aa: CASSSGVHEQYF; CDR3nt: TGTGCCAGCAGTTCCGGAGTCCACGAGCAGTACTTC
v_gene: TRBV5-5; abundance: .; d_gene: .; j_gene: TRBJ1-5; CDR3aa: CASSLQQGDQPQHF; CDR3nt: TGTGCCAGCAGCTTGCAACAGGGTGATCAGCCCCAGCATTTT
v_gene: TRBV7-3; abundance: .; d_gene: .; j_gene: TRBJ1-1; CDR3aa: CASSLTGGTEAFF; CDR3nt: TGTGCCAGCAGCTTAACGGGGGGAACTGAAGCTTTCTTT
v_gene: TRBV6-5; abundance: .; d_gene: TRBD2; j_gene: TRBJ2-5; CDR3aa: CASSYGASGIKTQYF; CDR3nt: TGTGCCAGCAGTTACGGGGCTAGCGGGATAAAGACCCAGTACTTC
v_gene: TRBV5-1; abundance: .; d_gene: TRBD1; j_gene: TRBJ2-3; CDR3aa: CASSLGPGQGNTQYF; CDR3nt: TGCGCCAGCAGCTTGGGGCCGGGACAGGGAAATACGCAGTATTTT
v_gene: TRBV7-3; abundance: .; d_gene: .; j_gene: TRBJ1-1; CDR3aa: CASRQGLNTEAFF; CDR3nt: TGTGCCAGCAGACAGGGTCTGAACACTGAAGCTTTCTTT
v_gene: TRBV2; abundance: .; d_gene: .; j_gene: TRBJ1-2; CDR3aa: CASQTRNYGYTF; CDR3nt: TGTGCCAGCCAAACCAGAAACTATGGCTACACCTTC
v_gene: TRBV5-1; abundance: .; d_gene: .; j_gene: TRBJ1-1; CDR3aa: CASSRDGRADTEAFF; CDR3nt: TGCGCCAGCAGTCGAGACGGGCGGGCGGACACTGAAGCTTTCTTC
v_gene: TRBV19; abundance: .; d_gene: .; j_gene: TRBJ2-7; CDR3aa: CASSPSPESNEQYF; CDR3nt: TGTGCCAGTAGCCCCTCCCCGGAGTCAAACGAGCAGTACTTC
v_gene: TRBV28; abundance: .; d_gene: .; j_gene: TRBJ1-2; CDR3aa: CASSLAAFYGYTF; CDR3nt: TGTGCCAGCAGTTTGGCAGCCTTCTATGGCTACACCTTC
v_gene: TRBV5-1; abundance: .; d_gene: TRBD2; j_gene: TRBJ2-1; CDR3aa: CASSLVGTSSGNEQFF; CDR3nt: TGCGCCAGCAGCTTGGTCGGGACTAGCTCTGGCAATGAGCAGTTCTTC
v_gene: TRBV9; abundance: .; d_gene: TRBD1; j_gene: TRBJ2-7; CDR3aa: CASNPGQGRDEQYF; CDR3nt: TGTGCCAGCAATCCGGGACAGGGAAGAGACGAGCAGTACTTC
v_gene: TRBV9; abundance: .; d_gene: TRBD2; j_gene: TRBJ2-1; CDR3aa: CASSVAASGTLNEQFF; CDR3nt: TGTGCCAGCAGCGTAGCGGCTAGCGGGACCCTCAATGAGCAGTTCTTC
v_gene: TRBV5-5; abundance: once; d_gene: .; j_gene: TRBJ1-1; CDR3aa: CASSLEGIRTEAFF; CDR3nt: TGTGCCAGCAGCTTGGAGGGGATCCGAACTGAAGCTTTCTTT
v_gene: TRBV11-2; abundance: .; d_gene: TRBD2; j_gene: TRBJ2-1; CDR3aa: CASSLDGGRTVHEQFF; CDR3nt: TGTGCCAGCAGCTTAGATGGCGGGAGGACCGTCCATGAGCAGTTCTTC